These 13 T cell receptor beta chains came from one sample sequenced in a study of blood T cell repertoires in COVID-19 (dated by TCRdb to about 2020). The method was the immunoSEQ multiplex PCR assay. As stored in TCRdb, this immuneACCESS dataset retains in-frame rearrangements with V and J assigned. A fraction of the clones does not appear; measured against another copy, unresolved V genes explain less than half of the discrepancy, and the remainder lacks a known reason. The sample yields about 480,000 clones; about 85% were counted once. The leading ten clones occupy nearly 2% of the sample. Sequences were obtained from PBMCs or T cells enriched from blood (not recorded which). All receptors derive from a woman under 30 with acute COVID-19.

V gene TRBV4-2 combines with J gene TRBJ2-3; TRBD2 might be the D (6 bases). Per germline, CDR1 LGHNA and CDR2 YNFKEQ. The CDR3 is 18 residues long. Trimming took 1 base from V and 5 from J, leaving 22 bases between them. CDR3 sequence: CASSQGQGIAGSGDTQYF. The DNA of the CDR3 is TGTGCCAGCAGCCAAGGGCAGGGTATTGCGGGGTCGGGAGATACGCAGTATTTT.

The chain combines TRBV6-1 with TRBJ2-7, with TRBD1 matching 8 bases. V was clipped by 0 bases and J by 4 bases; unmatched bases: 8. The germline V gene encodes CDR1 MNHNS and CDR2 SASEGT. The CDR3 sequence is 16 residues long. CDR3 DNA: TGTGCCAGCAGTGAAGCGCTTTACAGGGGGATGTACGAGCAGTACTTC. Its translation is CASSEALYRGMYEQYF.

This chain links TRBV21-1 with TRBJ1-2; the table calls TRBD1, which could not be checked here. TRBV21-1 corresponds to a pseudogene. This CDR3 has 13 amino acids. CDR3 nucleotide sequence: TGTGCCAGCAGCAATGTAGTACAGCCGGACTACACCTTC. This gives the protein CASSNVVQPDYTF.

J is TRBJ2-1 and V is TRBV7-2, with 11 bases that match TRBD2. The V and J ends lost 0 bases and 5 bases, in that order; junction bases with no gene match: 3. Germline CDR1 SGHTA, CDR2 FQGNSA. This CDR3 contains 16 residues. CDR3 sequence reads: CASSLARLAGNNEQFF. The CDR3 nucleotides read TGTGCCAGCAGCTTAGCGAGACTAGCGGGAAACAATGAGCAGTTCTTC.

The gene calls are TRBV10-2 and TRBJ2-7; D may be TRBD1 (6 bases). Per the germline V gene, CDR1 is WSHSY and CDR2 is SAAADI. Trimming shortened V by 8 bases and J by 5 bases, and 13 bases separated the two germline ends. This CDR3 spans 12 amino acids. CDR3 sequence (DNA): TGCGCCAGCCAGGGGTTACCCGACGAGCAGTACTTC. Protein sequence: CASQGLPDEQYF.

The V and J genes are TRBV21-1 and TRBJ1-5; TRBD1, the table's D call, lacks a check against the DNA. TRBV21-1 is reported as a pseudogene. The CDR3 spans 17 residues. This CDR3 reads CASSNGTGVGGNQPQHF. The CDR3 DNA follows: TGTGCCAGCAGCAACGGGACAGGGGTTGGGGGCAATCAGCCCCAGCATTTT.

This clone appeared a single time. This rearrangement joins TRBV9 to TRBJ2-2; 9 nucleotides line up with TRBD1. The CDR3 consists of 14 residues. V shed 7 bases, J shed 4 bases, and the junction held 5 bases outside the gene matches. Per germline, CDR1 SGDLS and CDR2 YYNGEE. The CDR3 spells CASAGTGSTGELFF. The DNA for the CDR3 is TGTGCCAGCGCCGGGACAGGGTCCACCGGGGAGCTGTTTTTT.

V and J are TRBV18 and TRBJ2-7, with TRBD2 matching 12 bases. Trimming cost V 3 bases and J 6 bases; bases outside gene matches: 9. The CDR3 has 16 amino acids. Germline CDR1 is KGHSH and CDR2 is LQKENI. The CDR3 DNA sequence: TGTGCCAGCTCACCGGGACTAGCGGGCCTACAAACCGAGCAGTACTTC. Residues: CASSPGLAGLQTEQYF.

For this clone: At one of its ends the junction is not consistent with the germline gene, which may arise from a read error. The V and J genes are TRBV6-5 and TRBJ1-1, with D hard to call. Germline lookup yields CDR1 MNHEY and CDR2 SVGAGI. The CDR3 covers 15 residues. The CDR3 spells CASSYSRGMKTEAFF. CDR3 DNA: TGTGCCAGCAGTTACTCGCGGGGTATGAAGACTGAAGCTTTCTTT.

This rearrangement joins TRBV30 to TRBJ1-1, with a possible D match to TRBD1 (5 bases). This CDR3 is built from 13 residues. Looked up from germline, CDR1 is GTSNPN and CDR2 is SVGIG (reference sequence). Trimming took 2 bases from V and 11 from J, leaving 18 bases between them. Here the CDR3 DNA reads TGTGCCTGGAGTCTTAATGCTGGGACTGGGGCTTTCTTT. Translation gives CAWSLNAGTGAFF. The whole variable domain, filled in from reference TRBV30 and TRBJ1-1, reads SQTIHQWPATLVQPVGSPLSLECTVEGTSNPNLYWYRQAAGRGLQLLFYSVGIGQISSEVPQNLSASRPQDRQFILSSKKLLLSDSGFYLCAWSLNAGTGAFFGQGTRLTVV.

The CDR3 reads CASSKATLGQGVNQPQHF. In DNA form, the CDR3 reads TGTGCCAGCAGCAAAGCGACCTTAGGACAGGGGGTTAATCAGCCCCAGCATTTT. This chain connects TRBV21-1 to TRBJ1-5; no check of the table's D call, TRBD1, against the DNA was made. TRBV21-1 corresponds to a pseudogene. The CDR3 totals 18 residues.

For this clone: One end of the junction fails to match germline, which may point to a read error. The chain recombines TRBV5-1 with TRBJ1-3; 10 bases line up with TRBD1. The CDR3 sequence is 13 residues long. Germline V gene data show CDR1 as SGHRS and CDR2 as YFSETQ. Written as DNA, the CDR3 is TGCGCCAGCAGATTGGGACAGGGGAACACCATATATTTT. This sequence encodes CASRLGQGNTIYF. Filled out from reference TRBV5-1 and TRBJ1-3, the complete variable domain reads KAGVTQTPRYLIKTRGQQVTLSCSPISGHRSVSWYQQTPGQGLQFLFEYFSETQRNKGNFPGRFSGRQFSNSRSEMNVSTLELGDSALYLCASRLGQGNTIYFGEGSWLTVV.

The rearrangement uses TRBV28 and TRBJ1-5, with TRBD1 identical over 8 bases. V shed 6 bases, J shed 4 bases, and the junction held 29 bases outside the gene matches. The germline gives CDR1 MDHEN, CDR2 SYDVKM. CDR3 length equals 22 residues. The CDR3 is CASSLYRPLGRKTGAQNQPQHF. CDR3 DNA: TGTGCCAGCAGCCTATATCGGCCCCTCGGGAGAAAGACAGGGGCACAAAATCAGCCCCAGCATTTT.